These 5 T cell receptor beta chains originate from one sample sequenced in a study of memory CD8 T cells in hepatitis C reinfection. Time point noted: late/post reinfection, 12 to 24 weeks after detection. The sorted cells went straight to TCR sequencing with no prior in vitro expansion. Data came from immunoSEQ multiplex PCR; TCRdb stores just in-frame clones and leaves some out. This table has around 45,000 clones, roughly nine tenths appearing once. Sequencing used naive CD8+ T cells sorted from blood. Source of these receptors: a man aged 18 to 29 with hepatitis C virus infection.

V and J are TRBV5-4 and TRBJ2-7, with 7 bases aligning to TRBD2. The CDR3 runs 13 residues. Looked up from germline, CDR1 is SGHNT and CDR2 is YYREEE (reference sequence). Trimming removed 4 bases from V and 2 bases from J; junction bases left unmatched: 3. CDR3 residues: CASSPGLAYEQYV. As DNA, the CDR3 is TGTGCCAGCAGCCCAGGACTAGCCTACGAGCAGTACGTC.

J is TRBJ2-7 and V is TRBV29-1, with D perhaps matching TRBD1 (5 bases). Germline assignment: CDR1 SQVTM and CDR2 ANQGSEA. V lost 1 base, J lost 3 bases, and 13 bases lay in between. The CDR3 contains 14 residues. In nucleotides, the CDR3 is TGCAGCGTTGAAGGTGCAGGGCTCAACTACGAGCAGTACTTC. Its translation is CSVEGAGLNYEQYF.

The rearrangement joins TRBV2 to TRBJ2-1, with 10 bases identical to TRBD2. This CDR3 contains 17 residues. Germline V CDR1 and CDR2: SNHLY, FYNNEI. Trimming at V came to 2 bases and at J to 1 base, leaving 5 bases not matched to a gene. As DNA, the CDR3 is TGTGCCAGCAGTGAACTAGCGGGAGTCGGTTCCTACAATGAGCAGTTCTTC. This sequence encodes CASSELAGVGSYNEQFF. Full variable domain (remainder filled in from reference TRBV2 and TRBJ2-1): EPEVTQTPSHQVTQMGQEVILRCVPISNHLYFYWYRQILGQKVEFLVSFYNNEISEKSEIFDDQFSVERPDGSNFTLKIRSTKLEDSAMYFCASSELAGVGSYNEQFFGPGTRLTVL.

This clone was counted between two and nine times. This chain links TRBV19 with TRBJ2-5; 13 bases agree with TRBD2. Germline trimming cut 3 bases from V and 3 bases from J; bases unmatched to any gene: 10. The V gene's germline CDR1 is LNHDA and CDR2 SQIVND (reference sequence). The CDR3 covers 18 residues. The CDR3 sequence is CASSMFLLAGGPKETQYF. The CDR3 region has the DNA TGTGCCAGTAGTATGTTCTTACTAGCGGGAGGGCCTAAAGAGACCCAGTACTTC.

V is TRBV19 and J is TRBJ2-3; TRBD1 might be the D (6 bases). In germline, CDR1 is LNHDA, CDR2 SQIVND (reference sequence). This CDR3 has 12 amino acids. Trimming took off 6 bases at V and 10 bases at J, with 14 bases between the two ends. The CDR3 spells CASRLTGNPQYF. The CDR3 DNA reads as TGTGCCAGTAGGCTCACAGGGAACCCGCAGTATTTT.